This TCR beta chain was identified during a study of T cells after yellow fever vaccination. General observations from the study: Boosting was followed by the reappearance of most primary-vaccination clones (under 97% CD4, about 88% CD8). Among all clonotypes, a small share was observed in both CD4 and CD8 compartments. Contaminants from the bulk population, in the form of abundant clonotypes, could be found in FACS-sorted repertoires.

This clonotype showed up just a few times. Its antigen remains unknown. Universal primer sites and UMIs were introduced during 5'RACE template-switching synthesis of TCR cDNA. Each CDR3 protein is one row after TCRdb ran MiXCR on the 5' RACE reads. The data contain 400,000 or so distinct CDR3 sequences, approximately 18% of them singletons. Germline CDR1 MNHEY, CDR2 SMNVEV (reference sequence). The CDR3 extends over 17 amino acids. The V and J ends lost 3 bases and 4 bases, in that order; junction bases with no gene match: 11. The sequence was collected from a man between 18 and 29 years old who received the YFV17D yellow fever vaccine. The chain recombines TRBV27 with TRBJ1-2; 10 bases match TRBD1. The source material was PBMCs, sampled before the yellow fever booster vaccination. The CDR3 sequence is CASSLTGGPMVGYGYTF. The CDR3 DNA follows: TGTGCCAGCAGTTTGACAGGGGGCCCTATGGTCGGCTATGGCTACACCTTC.